Sequencing of this T cell receptor (beta chain) was carried out in a study of blood T cells in healthy people across ages (dated by TCRdb to between 2014 and 2017). With respect to the entire study: In model experiments, template switching captured roughly one uniquely barcoded TCR beta cDNA molecule for every two T cells. The donors were split into four age groups: young (average roughly 15 years), middle-aged (about 40), aged (approximately 60) and long-lived (more than 80). Donors of different ages were randomly distributed across sequencing lanes to avoid experimental bias. The study analyzed two additional independent replicas of 1 million unique cDNA reads from the same blood draw for two donors, one aged 18 to 29 and one aged 80 or older. The study measured age-related changes in TCR beta repertoire diversity using deep sequencing normalized with unique cDNA molecular identifiers. What the research found in general, with its limitations: As age increased, observed TCR beta diversity per million T cells dropped in a roughly linear way, and a significant reduction was already evident by age 40. Because donor CMV infection status was unknown, age-related changes in expanded clonotypes were potentially confounded. Compared with the aged group, more naive CD4+ T cells, fewer expanded clones and increased TCR diversity were shown by the long-lived group, suggesting age selection. Because profiling used bulk unsorted PBMCs, naive and antigen-experienced compartments could not be compared conclusively. Total diversity estimates from one million sequenced T cells were considered lower bounds and underestimates. Observed TCR beta diversity correlated strongly with the percentage of naive T cells measured by flow cytometry.

A remark on this clonotype: Its cognate antigen has yet to be identified. The input lacks base qualities; no much larger clone sits a single base away.

For CDR1 and CDR2, the germline V gene (reference sequence) lists DFQATT and SNEGSKA. Including cysteine and phenylalanine, the CDR3 has 16 amino acids. Of the read, only the CDR3 DNA is kept; its 48 bases are in frame from base 1. V sheds 0 bases and J sheds 3 bases, leaving 14 bases between their ends. Systemically healthy Caucasian individuals from Russia, over 30 in total and aged about 6 to 95 years, were included as donors. Around 9.7 milliliters of peripheral blood were collected from each donor into EDTA-treated Vacutainer tubes. Ficoll-Paque density-gradient centrifugation was used to isolate PBMCs, with at least 7 million per sample. Total RNA was extracted from PBMCs with Trizol reagent, with at least 6 micrograms obtained per sample. For every donor, flow cytometry on a PBMC aliquot measured the percentage of naive CD45RAhigh/CD27high T cells. Libraries came from 5' RACE. TCRdb names Illumina HiSeq 2500 as the instrument used. A second roughly 6 to 11 cycle PCR used a sample-barcoded 5' primer and a J-beta primer mix. A template-switch 5' adaptor carrying 12 random nucleotides introduced a unique molecular identifier onto each TCR beta cDNA molecule. Each sample yielded at least 2.5 million CDR3-containing paired-end reads. All of the RNA was converted into first-strand cDNA using the Mint cDNA synthesis kit, with a TRBC-specific oligonucleotide serving as the primer. Following uracil-DNA glycosylase treatment, all cDNA underwent a first 18-cycle PCR with the universal primers M1SS and BC2_uni_R. Concerning the study's data processing: Each sample was normalized by randomly selecting 1 million high-quality reads, each carrying a distinct molecular identifier. Reads sharing molecular identifiers were discarded rather than binned into consensus sequences. MiTCR, with a Q25 quality threshold and the strictest error-elimination algorithm, was used for CDR3 identification, clonotype clustering and error correction. Lower-bound total TCR beta diversity was estimated with a nonparametric unseen species model using Euler transformation. TCRdb passed the public sequencing reads through fastp at Q25 and MiXCR, retaining productive beta sequences. Entries that share a CDR3 protein sequence are merged under the most common genes and DNA. TCRdb's processing, not the authors' own work, is the source of the V and J calls. Counted in this sample were fewer than 900,000 distinct CDR3 sequences; about half of them appeared once. Around 32% of the sample is held by the ten biggest clonotypes.

The source is a woman aged 60-75 years in good health. The chain is assembled from TRBV20-1 and TRBJ2-2; the best D guess is TRBD1, with 6 bases matching. The specimen was blood. CDR3 sequence: CSARDLRGWDTGELFF. The nucleotides read TGCAGTGCTAGAGATCTAAGGGGGTGGGACACCGGGGAGCTGTTTTTT.